This T cell receptor (beta chain) was identified during a study of blood T cell repertoires in COVID-19. On the study more broadly: Samples of COVID-19 (acute and convalescent) were obtained from the United States, Italy and Spain. Sources were T cells, B-cell-depleted T cells, or PBMCs; the material itself was cDNA or gDNA.

V lost 9 bases, J lost 0 bases, and 12 bases lay in between. CDR1 MDHEN and CDR2 SYDVKM come from the germline V gene. The CDR3 consists of 14 residues. Study processing details: By means of reference gene primer amplification, nucleated cell counts were estimated. Sequenced by immunoSEQ multiplex PCR; TCRdb stores in-frame clones only, minus some. V and J calls plus clone size are reproduced from that table; the DNA served to infer D and trimming. In the table there are some 150,000 clones, more than 75% of which are singletons. This sequence joins TRBV28 and TRBJ1-5; D not certain. The sample comprised peripheral blood. This clonotype was sampled from a man aged 35-49 years with acute or convalescent COVID-19. In DNA, the CDR3 is TGTGCCAGTACCTCCCTAAATAGCAATCAGCCCCAGCATTTT. Translated: CASTSLNSNQPQHF.